These T cell receptor beta chains were read from a single sample in a study of identical twins. TCRdb re-called the 5' RACE reads through MiXCR, storing one row per CDR3 protein. The sample consists of roughly 690,000 distinct CDR3 sequences, roughly 6% of them appearing once. Sequencing was carried out using naive T cells sorted from blood. These TCRs come from a man aged 18 to 29 in good health. Each CDR3 is given with its conserved first and last residue. A D gene is named only where the DNA matches it firmly. Rows give clone size only sometimes, using once, few, many, or a class for an expanded clone.

v_gene,abundance,d_gene,j_gene,CDR3aa,CDR3nt
TRBV20-1,few,TRBD2,TRBJ2-7,CSAREMTSGTHYEQYF,TGCAGTGCTAGAGAGATGACTAGCGGGACCCATTACGAGCAGTACTTC
TRBV7-2,NA,NA,TRBJ2-5,CASSFPGLPPETQYF,TGTGCCAGCAGCTTTCCAGGACTGCCGCCAGAGACCCAGTACTTC
TRBV5-5,NA,NA,TRBJ2-1,CASSIRAGEENEQFF,TGTGCCAGCAGCATCCGGGCAGGGGAGGAAAATGAGCAGTTCTTC
TRBV20-1,many,TRBD1,TRBJ2-7,CSAARTGGGEQYF,TGCAGTGCTGCGCGGACAGGGGGCGGTGAGCAGTACTTC
TRBV3-1,few,NA,TRBJ2-1,CASSPTGQRAGVYNEQFF,TGTGCCAGCAGCCCCACTGGGCAGCGGGCAGGGGTTTACAATGAGCAGTTCTTC
TRBV28,many,NA,TRBJ2-5,CASSKSGLQETQYF,TGTGCCAGCAGTAAAAGCGGACTACAAGAGACCCAGTACTTC
TRBV20-1,many,NA,TRBJ1-1,CSARAYQGRTEAFF,TGCAGTGCTAGAGCATATCAGGGGAGAACTGAAGCTTTCTTT
TRBV6-5,NA,NA,TRBJ2-1,CASSNAGIPEFF,TGTGCCAGCAGTAATGCCGGGATTCCTGAGTTCTTC
TRBV7-2,many,NA,TRBJ1-5,CASSLVPKGNQPQHF,TGTGCCAGCAGCTTAGTTCCCAAGGGCAATCAGCCCCAGCATTTT
TRBV12-3/TRBV12-4,few,NA,TRBJ1-2,CASSPGSRGYTF,TGTGCCAGCAGCCCAGGGTCTCGTGGCTACACCTTC
TRBV7-3,few,NA,TRBJ2-1,CASSSGAGSYNEQFF,TGTGCCAGCAGCTCCGGAGCGGGCTCCTACAATGAGCAGTTCTTC
TRBV5-1,NA,NA,TRBJ2-1,CASSLKVDTYNEQFF,TGCGCCAGCAGCTTGAAAGTAGACACCTACAATGAGCAGTTCTTC
TRBV24-1,NA,TRBD1,TRBJ2-7,CATSEERDRGGEQYF,TGTGCCACCAGTGAAGAGAGAGACAGGGGTGGCGAGCAGTACTTC
TRBV11-2,NA,NA,TRBJ1-2,CASSLEGRRATHGYTF,TGTGCCAGCAGCTTAGAGGGACGGAGGGCAACTCATGGCTACACCTTC
TRBV24-1,many,NA,TRBJ2-1,CATRGLLGDNEQFF,TGTGCCACCAGGGGACTCCTCGGGGACAATGAGCAGTTCTTC
TRBV5-1,many,NA,TRBJ1-1,CASSLETDTEAFF,TGCGCCAGCAGCTTGGAGACAGACACTGAAGCTTTCTTT
TRBV20-1,many,NA,TRBJ2-2,CSARKQTNTGELFF,TGCAGTGCTAGGAAGCAGACGAACACCGGGGAGCTGTTTTTT
TRBV7-8,many,NA,TRBJ2-3,CASSLSPRDTQYF,TGTGCCAGCAGCTTATCCCCCCGGGATACGCAGTATTTT
TRBV5-8,few,NA,TRBJ2-1,CASSPGQRPGNEQFF,TGTGCCAGCAGCCCAGGACAGCGGCCGGGGAATGAGCAGTTCTTC
TRBV7-8,NA,NA,TRBJ1-2,CASSLLPGTNYGYTF,TGTGCCAGCAGCTTATTACCGGGGACAAACTATGGCTACACCTTC
TRBV5-1,many,TRBD2,TRBJ2-1,CASSLRSGASYNEQFF,TGCGCCAGCAGCTTGCGTAGCGGGGCCTCCTACAATGAGCAGTTCTTC
TRBV5-1,few,NA,TRBJ2-2,CASSSLVLANTGELFF,TGCGCCAGCAGCTCCTTGGTTTTAGCGAACACCGGGGAGCTGTTTTTT
TRBV5-1,few,TRBD2,TRBJ2-2,CASSKGLAGENTGELFF,TGCGCCAGCAGCAAAGGACTAGCGGGAGAGAACACCGGGGAGCTGTTTTTT
TRBV6-5,NA,NA,TRBJ2-3,CASSYRRGLTDTQYF,TGTGCCAGCAGTTACCGGCGGGGGCTCACAGATACGCAGTATTTT
TRBV20-1,many,TRBD2,TRBJ2-5,CSARPIAGGPETQYF,TGCAGTGCTAGACCCATAGCGGGAGGACCGGAGACCCAGTACTTC
TRBV7-6,NA,TRBD1,TRBJ2-7,CASSFDDGTGFYEQYF,TGTGCCAGCAGCTTCGACGATGGGACAGGATTCTACGAGCAGTACTTC
TRBV20-1,few,NA,TRBJ2-7,CSARDRQTPTYEQYF,TGCAGTGCTAGAGATAGGCAGACACCTACCTACGAGCAGTACTTC
TRBV5-1,many,TRBD1,TRBJ2-3,CASSPLTGGTDTQYF,TGCGCCAGCAGCCCTCTGACAGGGGGTACAGATACGCAGTATTTT
TRBV12-3/TRBV12-4,many,NA,TRBJ1-1,CASSLPLLEAFF,TGTGCCAGCAGTTTACCTTTATTAGAAGCTTTCTTT
TRBV7-2,few,TRBD2,TRBJ2-7,CASSLRAGREVYEQYF,TGTGCCAGCAGCTTAAGGGCGGGGCGGGAGGTCTACGAGCAGTACTTC
TRBV2,NA,NA,TRBJ2-1,CASREASSYNEQFF,TGTGCCAGCAGAGAAGCTAGCTCCTACAATGAGCAGTTCTTC
TRBV10-3,many,NA,TRBJ2-7,CAISAGTRTYEQYF,TGTGCCATCAGTGCTGGGACCCGGACCTACGAGCAGTACTTC
TRBV2,many,NA,TRBJ2-1,CASSGDQYNEQFF,TGTGCCAGCAGTGGGGACCAATACAATGAGCAGTTCTTC
TRBV11-2,many,NA,TRBJ2-1,CASSQGLLLPKEQFF,TGTGCCAGCAGTCAAGGACTACTTCTACCTAAGGAGCAGTTCTTC
TRBV7-2,NA,TRBD1,TRBJ2-7,CASSFFPSRDSHEQYF,TGTGCCAGCAGCTTCTTTCCAAGCCGGGACAGCCACGAGCAGTACTTC
TRBV7-9,NA,NA,TRBJ1-6,CASSPSINSPLHF,TGTGCCAGCAGCCCTTCCATCAATTCACCCCTCCACTTT
TRBV5-6,few,TRBD1,TRBJ2-3,CASFKPGTGFTDTQYF,TGTGCCAGCTTCAAGCCCGGGACAGGGTTCACAGATACGCAGTATTTT
TRBV18,once,NA,TRBJ1-4,CASSPRRGGEKLFF,TGTGCCAGCTCACCCAGGAGGGGAGGCGAAAAACTGTTTTTT
TRBV28,many,NA,TRBJ1-5,CASSPLVGGQPQHF,TGTGCCAGCAGCCCCCTTGTAGGTGGACAGCCCCAGCATTTT
TRBV12-3/TRBV12-4,NA,TRBD2,TRBJ2-7,CASSPGVAGANEQYF,TGTGCCAGCAGCCCCGGGGTAGCGGGAGCAAACGAGCAGTACTTC
TRBV7-8,NA,TRBD1,TRBJ1-1,CASSIQGRTEAFF,TGTGCCAGCAGCATACAGGGGAGAACTGAAGCTTTCTTT
TRBV7-8,NA,TRBD2,TRBJ2-3,CASSLVPAGVGDTQYF,TGTGCCAGCAGCTTAGTACCAGCGGGAGTAGGAGATACGCAGTATTTT
TRBV18,NA,NA,TRBJ1-2,CASSPPAGDGYTF,TGTGCCAGCTCACCACCGGCGGGGGATGGCTACACCTTC
TRBV4-2,many,NA,TRBJ2-7,CASSPTTGPPAYEQYF,TGTGCCAGCAGCCCAACGACCGGGCCACCTGCCTACGAGCAGTACTTC
TRBV6-2/TRBV6-3,few,NA,TRBJ2-1,CASSSLQGGNEQFF,TGTGCCAGCAGTTCCCTTCAGGGGGGCAATGAGCAGTTCTTC
TRBV6-6,many,NA,TRBJ1-3,CASSPAIYF,TGTGCCAGCAGTCCCGCGATATATTTT
TRBV5-6,NA,TRBD2,TRBJ2-2,CASSLVGTTNTGELFF,TGTGCCAGCAGCTTGGTTGGGACTACGAACACCGGGGAGCTGTTTTTT
TRBV20-1,many,NA,TRBJ1-6,CSATATQINSPLHF,TGCAGTGCCACCGCGACGCAGATCAATTCACCCCTCCACTTT
TRBV24-1,NA,NA,TRBJ2-3,CATSDSLIPTQYF,TGTGCCACCAGTGATTCGCTCATACCCACGCAGTATTTT
TRBV28,NA,TRBD2,TRBJ2-7,CASSYPLSLAGMYEQYF,TGTGCCAGCAGTTACCCCCTTAGTTTAGCGGGAATGTACGAGCAGTACTTC
TRBV20-1,few,NA,TRBJ2-4,CSARFQGANIQYF,TGCAGTGCTAGATTCCAGGGTGCTAACATTCAGTACTTC
TRBV12-3/TRBV12-4,many,TRBD2,TRBJ2-7,CASRLAGPSYEQYF,TGTGCCAGCAGACTAGCGGGACCCTCCTACGAGCAGTACTTC